This TCR beta chain was recorded in a study of blood T cell repertoires in COVID-19 (dated by TCRdb to about 2020). In the study overall: Collaborator samples came from the United States, Italy and Spain and covered acute and convalescent phases of COVID-19. The material from the prospective study consisted of cDNA or gDNA derived from T cells, B-cell-depleted T cells, or PBMCs. The dataset comprised deeply sampled blood TCRbeta repertoires from subjects exposed to, actively infected with, or recovered from COVID-19. The repertoires were made available in a free public database intended to serve as a resource for research on the immune response to SARS-CoV-2. Samples came from the ongoing ImmuneRACE study (first 160 participants) plus 1,254 subjects from 6 global collaborators. Nearly every sample came with metadata listing a de-identified subject ID, COVID-19 status, age in years and sex. Where HLA class I and class II types were available, the types were taken from metadata supplied by the sample provider, not from assay-based typing. The investigation overall reported the following: Clinical and demographic metadata were provided uncurated, with the amount varying by source and participant.

This clone has just one count. No antigen is known for it. Per-nucleotide qualities are absent, and no much larger clonotype sits a single base away. Taken from the germline V gene (reference sequence), the CDR1 and CDR2 loops are SGHNT and YYREEE. The CDR3, cysteine through phenylalanine, is 15 amino acids long. Of all the DNA, just the CDR3 is kept, 45 bases in frame from base 1. V and J lose 0 bases and 5 bases, and a span of 14 bases separates them. Collaborating institutions collected whole blood in K2EDTA tubes following their own protocols. For TCRbeta analysis, collaborators shipped samples as frozen whole blood, isolated PBMCs, or DNA extracted from either of those sample types. TCRbeta CDR3 regions were amplified from genomic DNA by means of the immunoSEQ Assay, a bias-controlled multiplex PCR. In the paper's pipeline: Within the assay, amplification of reference gene primers was used to estimate how many nucleated cells each sample contained. To quantify the absolute abundance of each unique TCRbeta CDR3 rearrangement, sequence reads were collapsed and filtered. For each sample, productive Simpson clonality was calculated by taking the square root of Simpson's diversity index across productive rearrangements. As stored in TCRdb, this immuneACCESS dataset retains in-frame rearrangements with V and J assigned. A fraction of the clones does not appear; measured against another copy, unresolved V genes explain less than half of the discrepancy, and the remainder lacks a known reason. For V, J and clone size, that table is used; D and trimming come from the DNA. The table for this sample lists about 280,000 clones; about 85% of them were counted only once. The ten largest make up less than 15% of the sample.

The chain links TRBV5-4 with TRBJ1-1, with a weak D call of TRBD1 (6 bases match). The sequence came from a human donor in a cohort sampled during active COVID-19. The sequencing input was peripheral blood. The sequence in DNA is TGTGCCAGCAGCTTGGGCGGGGGCAGGAGAACTGAAGCTTTCTTT. This translates into CASSLGGGRRTEAFF.